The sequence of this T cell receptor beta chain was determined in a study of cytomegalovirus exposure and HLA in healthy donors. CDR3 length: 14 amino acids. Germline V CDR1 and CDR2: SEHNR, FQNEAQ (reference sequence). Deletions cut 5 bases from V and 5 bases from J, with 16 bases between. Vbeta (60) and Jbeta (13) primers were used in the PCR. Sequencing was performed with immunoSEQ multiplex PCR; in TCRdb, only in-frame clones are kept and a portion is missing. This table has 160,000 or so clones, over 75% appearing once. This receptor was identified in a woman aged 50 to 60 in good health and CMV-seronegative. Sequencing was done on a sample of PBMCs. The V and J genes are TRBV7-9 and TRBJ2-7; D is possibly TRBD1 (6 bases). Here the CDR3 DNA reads TGTGCCAGCAGCACCCGGCAGGGGCCAAACGAGCAGTACTTC. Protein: CASSTRQGPNEQYF.